The T cell receptor (beta chain) described here comes from a study of T cell responses to AZD1222 COVID-19 vaccine. The CDR3 sequence is 14 residues long. CDR1 SEHNR and CDR2 FQNEAQ come from the germline V gene (reference sequence). J gave up 4 bases and V 5 bases, and 6 bases lay outside the gene matches. Comments on this clone: Its target is unknown.

Study-wide results and caveats: Repertoire sampling happened only post peak T cell response.

Libraries were prepared by immunoSEQ multiplex PCR; TCRdb keeps only in-frame clonotypes and omits some of them. The repertoire holds 200,000 or so clones, 85% to 95% seen once, with roughly a tenth in the top ten. The rearrangement uses TRBV7-9 and TRBJ1-2; 8 bases are shared with TRBD1. The clonotype originates from an adult in good health. The sample was peripheral blood, taken on day 0 of AZD1222 vaccination. The CDR3, as DNA: TGTGCCAGCAGCACAGGACAGGGAAGCTATGGCTACACCTTC. Amino acids: CASSTGQGSYGYTF.